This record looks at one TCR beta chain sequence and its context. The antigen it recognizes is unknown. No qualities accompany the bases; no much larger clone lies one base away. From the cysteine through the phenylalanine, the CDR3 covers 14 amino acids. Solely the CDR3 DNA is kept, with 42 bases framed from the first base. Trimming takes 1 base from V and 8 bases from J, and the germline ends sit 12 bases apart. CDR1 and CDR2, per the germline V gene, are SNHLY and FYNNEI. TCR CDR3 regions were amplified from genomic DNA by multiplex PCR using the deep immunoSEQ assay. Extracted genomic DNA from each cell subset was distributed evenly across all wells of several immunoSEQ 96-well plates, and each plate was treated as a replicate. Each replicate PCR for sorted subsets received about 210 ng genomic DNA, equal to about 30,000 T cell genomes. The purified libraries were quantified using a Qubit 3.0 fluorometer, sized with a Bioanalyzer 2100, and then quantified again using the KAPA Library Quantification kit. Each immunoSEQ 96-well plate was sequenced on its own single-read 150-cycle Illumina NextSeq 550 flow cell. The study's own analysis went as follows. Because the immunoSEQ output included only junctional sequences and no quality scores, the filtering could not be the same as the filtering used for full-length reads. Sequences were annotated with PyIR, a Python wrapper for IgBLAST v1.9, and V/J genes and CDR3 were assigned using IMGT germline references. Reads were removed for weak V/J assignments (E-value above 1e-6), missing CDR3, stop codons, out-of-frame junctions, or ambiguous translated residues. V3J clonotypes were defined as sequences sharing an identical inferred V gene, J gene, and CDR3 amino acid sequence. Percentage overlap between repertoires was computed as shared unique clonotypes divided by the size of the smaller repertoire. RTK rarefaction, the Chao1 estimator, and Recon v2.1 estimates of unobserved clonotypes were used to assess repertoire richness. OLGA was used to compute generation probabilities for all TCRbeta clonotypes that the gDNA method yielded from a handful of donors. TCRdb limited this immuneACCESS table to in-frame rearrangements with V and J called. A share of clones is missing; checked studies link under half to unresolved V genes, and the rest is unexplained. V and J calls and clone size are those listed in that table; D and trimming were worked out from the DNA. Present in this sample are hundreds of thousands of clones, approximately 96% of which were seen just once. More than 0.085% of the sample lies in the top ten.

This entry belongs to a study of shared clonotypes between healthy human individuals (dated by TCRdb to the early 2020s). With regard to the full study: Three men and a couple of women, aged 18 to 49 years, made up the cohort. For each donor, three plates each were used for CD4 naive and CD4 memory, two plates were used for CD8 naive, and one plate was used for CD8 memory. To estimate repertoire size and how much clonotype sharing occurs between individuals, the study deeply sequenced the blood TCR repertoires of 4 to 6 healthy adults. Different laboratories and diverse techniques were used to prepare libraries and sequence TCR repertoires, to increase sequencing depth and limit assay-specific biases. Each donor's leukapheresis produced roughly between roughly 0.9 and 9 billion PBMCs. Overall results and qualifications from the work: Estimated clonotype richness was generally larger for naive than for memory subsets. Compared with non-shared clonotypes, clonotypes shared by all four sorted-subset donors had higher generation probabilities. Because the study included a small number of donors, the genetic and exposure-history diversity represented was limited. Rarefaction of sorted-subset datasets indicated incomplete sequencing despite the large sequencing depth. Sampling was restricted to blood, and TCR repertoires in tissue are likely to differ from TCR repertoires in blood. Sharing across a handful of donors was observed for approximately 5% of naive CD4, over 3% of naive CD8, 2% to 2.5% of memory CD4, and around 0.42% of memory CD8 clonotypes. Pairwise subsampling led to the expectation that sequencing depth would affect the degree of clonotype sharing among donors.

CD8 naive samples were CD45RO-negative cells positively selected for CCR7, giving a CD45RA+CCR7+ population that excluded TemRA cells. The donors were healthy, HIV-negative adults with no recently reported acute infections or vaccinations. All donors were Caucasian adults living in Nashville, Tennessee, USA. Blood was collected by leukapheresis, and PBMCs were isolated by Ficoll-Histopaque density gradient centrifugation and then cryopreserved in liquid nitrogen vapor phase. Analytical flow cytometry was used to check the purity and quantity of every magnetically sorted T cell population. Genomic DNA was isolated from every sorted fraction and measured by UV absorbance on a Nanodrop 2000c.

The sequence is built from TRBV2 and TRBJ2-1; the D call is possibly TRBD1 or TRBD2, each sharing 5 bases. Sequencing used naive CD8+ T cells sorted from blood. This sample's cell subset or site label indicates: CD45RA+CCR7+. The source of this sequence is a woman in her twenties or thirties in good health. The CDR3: CASSEGEMGDEQFF. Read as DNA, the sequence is TGTGCCAGCAGTGAAGGAGAGATGGGGGATGAGCAGTTCTTC.